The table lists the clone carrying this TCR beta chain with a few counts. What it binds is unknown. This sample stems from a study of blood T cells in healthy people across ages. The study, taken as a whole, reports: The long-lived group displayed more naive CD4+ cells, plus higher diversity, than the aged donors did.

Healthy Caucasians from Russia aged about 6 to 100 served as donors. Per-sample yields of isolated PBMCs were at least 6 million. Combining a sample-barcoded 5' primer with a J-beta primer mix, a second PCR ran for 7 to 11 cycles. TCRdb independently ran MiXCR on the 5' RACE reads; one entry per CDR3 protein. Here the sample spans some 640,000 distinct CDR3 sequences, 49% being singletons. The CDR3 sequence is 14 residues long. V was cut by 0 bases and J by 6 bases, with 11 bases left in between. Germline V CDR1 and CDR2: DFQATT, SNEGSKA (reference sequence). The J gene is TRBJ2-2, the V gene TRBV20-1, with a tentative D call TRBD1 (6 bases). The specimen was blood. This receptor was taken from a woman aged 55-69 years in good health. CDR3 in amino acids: CSARDQSGAGELFF. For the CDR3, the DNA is TGCAGTGCTAGAGACCAATCAGGGGCCGGGGAGCTGTTTTTT.